Included here is one T cell receptor (beta chain) sequence, with context. Its antigen is unknown. Germline lookup yields CDR1 SGHRS and CDR2 YFSETQ. V lost 0 bases and J lost 2, with 9 bases in between. This CDR3 spans 14 amino acids. Measured with immunoSEQ multiplex PCR; TCRdb has only the in-frame clones, and not every one. The sample consists of tens of thousands of clones, approximately 79% of them appearing once. The data belong to a study of T cell responses to AZD1222 COVID-19 vaccine. Whole-study findings and limits: Clonal diversity may have been underestimated, and the donors were mostly white British, with more females than males. At study baseline, merely six AZD1222 recipients were seropositive. Spike-wide coverage was observed for vaccine-associated CD4 TCRs, with dominant responses at 160-218 and 743-854.

The sample here was peripheral blood, taken on day 0 of MenACWY control vaccination. This chain uses TRBV5-1 with TRBJ2-7, with D possibly being TRBD1 (6 bases). The source of this sequence is an adult in good health. The CDR3 region is CASSLDGQTYEQYF. The CDR3 region has the DNA TGCGCCAGCAGCTTGGACGGACAGACCTACGAGCAGTACTTC.